This T cell receptor beta chain comes out of a study of T cells in Graves' hyperthyroidism and ophthalmopathy. With 7 bases removed from V and 4 bases from J, the gap between germline ends came to 15 bases. Germline V gene data show CDR1 as SGHRS and CDR2 as YFSETQ. CDR3 length: 13 residues. This clonotype is a singleton in its sample. RNA transcripts gave rise to amplified TCR beta CDR3 regions. A set of HTBI primers served as the primers for a first-round RT-PCR of the TCR CDR3. From the multiplex PCR reads, TCRdb called clonotypes with MiXCR, one entry per CDR3 protein. Of hundreds of thousands of distinct CDR3 sequences in the sample, around 39% are singletons; the top ten hold roughly 8.3%.

The sample consisted of blood. This sequence originates from a man aged 18 to 35 with Graves' hyperthyroidism. The V and J genes are TRBV5-1 and TRBJ2-7; unclear D gene. The CDR3 loop is CASLDGVFYEQYF. CDR3 sequence (DNA): TGCGCCAGCTTGGATGGAGTTTTTTACGAGCAGTACTTC.